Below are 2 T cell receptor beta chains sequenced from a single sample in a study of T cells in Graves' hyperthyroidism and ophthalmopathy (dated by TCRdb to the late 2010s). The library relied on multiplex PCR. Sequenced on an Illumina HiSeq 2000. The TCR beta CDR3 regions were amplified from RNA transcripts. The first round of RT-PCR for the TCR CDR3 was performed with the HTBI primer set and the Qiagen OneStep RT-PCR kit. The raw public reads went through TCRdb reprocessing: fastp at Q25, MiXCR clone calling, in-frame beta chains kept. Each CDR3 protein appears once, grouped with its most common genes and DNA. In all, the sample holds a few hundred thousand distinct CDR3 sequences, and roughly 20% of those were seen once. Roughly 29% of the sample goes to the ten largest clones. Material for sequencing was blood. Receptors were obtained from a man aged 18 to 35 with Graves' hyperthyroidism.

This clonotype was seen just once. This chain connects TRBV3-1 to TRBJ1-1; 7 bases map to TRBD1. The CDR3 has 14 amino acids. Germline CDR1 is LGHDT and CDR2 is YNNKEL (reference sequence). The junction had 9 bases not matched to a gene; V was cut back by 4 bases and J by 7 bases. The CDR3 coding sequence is TGTGCCAGCAGCCCCGGGACAGCGGGGTTTGAAGCTTTCTTT. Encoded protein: CASSPGTAGFEAFF.

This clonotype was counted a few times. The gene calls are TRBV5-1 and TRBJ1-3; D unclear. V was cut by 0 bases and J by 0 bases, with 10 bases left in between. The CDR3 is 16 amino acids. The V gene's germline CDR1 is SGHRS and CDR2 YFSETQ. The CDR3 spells CASSLDLSHSGNTIYF. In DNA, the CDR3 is TGCGCCAGCAGCTTGGATCTTTCCCACTCTGGAAACACCATATATTTT. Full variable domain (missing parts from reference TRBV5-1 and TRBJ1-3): KAGVTQTPRYLIKTRGQQVTLSCSPISGHRSVSWYQQTPGQGLQFLFEYFSETQRNKGNFPGRFSGRQFSNSRSEMNVSTLELGDSALYLCASSLDLSHSGNTIYFGEGSWLTVV.